The 20 T cell receptor beta chains below all came from one sample that was sequenced in a study of blood T cell repertoires in COVID-19. The table came from immunoSEQ multiplex PCR; TCRdb's copy has only in-frame clones and leaves some out. The sample yields fewer than 200,000 clones, 87% seen once. Input material: PBMCs or T cells enriched from blood (not recorded which). These receptor sequences come from a human donor with acute COVID-19. The donor label of this sample is uncertain.

The V gene is TRBV21-1, the J gene TRBJ2-7; the listed D gene, TRBD2, was not tested against the DNA. TRBV21-1 is given as a pseudogene. This CDR3 has 17 residues. The CDR3 DNA is TGTGCCAGCCGCCGCCCCGTGGGGCGGGGGGAATCCTACGAGCAGTACTTC. Translating it yields CASRRPVGRGESYEQYF.

The chain recombines TRBV4-3 with TRBJ2-1; 9 bases are a match to TRBD2. After removal of 1 base from V and 9 bases from J, the junction contained 7 bases not matched to a gene. Germline CDR1 and CDR2: LGHNA and YSLEER. The CDR3 sequence is 15 residues long. The DNA of the CDR3 is TGCGCCAGCAGCCAAGTCGCTAGCGGGGAAGGTGAGCAGTTCTTC. This gives the protein CASSQVASGEGEQFF.

The sample holds one count of this clone. The chain joins TRBV5-5 to TRBJ1-1, with TRBD1 identical over 7 bases. Trimming removed 2 bases from V and 2 bases from J; junction bases left unmatched: 6. The V gene's germline CDR1 is SGHKS and CDR2 YYEKEE (reference sequence). CDR3 size: 15 residues. The CDR3, as DNA: TGTGCCAGCAGCTTCCTCCAGGGGGTAAACACTGAAGCTTTCTTT. Protein: CASSFLQGVNTEAFF.

J is TRBJ1-2 and V is TRBV18; D is perhaps TRBD1 (6 bases). V was cut by 5 bases and J by 5 bases, with 18 bases left in between. Germline CDR1 KGHSH, CDR2 LQKENI. This CDR3 has 15 residues. CDR3 protein: CASSTGSNREYGYTF. CDR3 nucleotides: TGTGCCAGCTCAACCGGGTCCAACAGGGAGTATGGCTACACCTTC.

V is TRBV20-1 and J is TRBJ2-5; D gene uncertain. Germline CDR1 reads DFQATT; CDR2 reads SNEGSKA (reference sequence). The CDR3 contains 11 residues. Trimming removed 6 bases from V and 5 bases from J, with 10 bases in between. Here the CDR3 reads CSAPLGETQYF. The DNA of the CDR3 is TGCAGTGCCCCCCTCGGGGAGACCCAGTACTTC.

The chain couples TRBV2 to TRBJ2-7, with 9 positions matching TRBD2. Germline CDR1 is SNHLY and CDR2 is FYNNEI. This CDR3 region has 13 residues. The V gene end was trimmed by 11 bases and the J gene end by 9 bases; junction bases not matched to a gene: 14. CDR3: CASRLADLRGQYF. CDR3 DNA sequence: TGTGCCTCCAGACTAGCGGATCTACGAGGGCAGTACTTC.

V usage is TRBV6-6 and J usage is TRBJ2-7, with 8 bases lining up with TRBD1. The junction had 8 bases not matched to a gene; V was cut back by 2 bases and J by 5 bases. Germline CDR1 is MNHNY and CDR2 is SVGAGI (reference sequence). This CDR3 spans 15 amino acids. The CDR3 DNA reads as TGTGCCAGCAGTTACCCGGACAGGGAGTATGACGAGCAGTACTTC. Encoded protein: CASSYPDREYDEQYF.

The chain is built from TRBV10-3 and TRBJ2-5; the match to TRBD1 covers 8 bases. The germline V gene encodes CDR1 ENHRY and CDR2 SYGVKD. After removal of 4 bases from V and 5 bases from J, the junction contained 3 bases not matched to a gene. The CDR3 is 13 amino acids. CDR3 nucleotides: TGTGCCATCAGTGGACAGGGGTCTGAGACCCAGTACTTC. It codes for CAISGQGSETQYF.

The genes are TRBV2 and TRBJ1-5; D remains unclear. The V and J ends lost 7 bases and 6 bases respectively, with 16 bases between them. This CDR3 is 14 amino acids long. The V gene's germline CDR1 is SNHLY and CDR2 FYNNEI. This chain's CDR3 is CASTLGRSGQPQHF. The CDR3, as DNA: TGTGCCAGCACCTTAGGCAGGTCTGGTCAGCCCCAGCATTTT.

This chain uses TRBV4-2 with TRBJ2-5; 13 bases are shared with TRBD2. The ends lost 3 bases at V and 5 bases at J; junction bases unmatched: 12. The V gene's germline CDR1 is LGHNA and CDR2 YNFKEQ. This CDR3 is 18 amino acids long. This chain's CDR3 is CASSQLTSGGLEGETQYF. CDR3 DNA: TGTGCCAGCAGCCAGCTGACTAGCGGGGGGTTGGAGGGGGAGACCCAGTACTTC.

The gene calls are TRBV10-3 and TRBJ1-5; 8 nucleotides agree with TRBD1. This CDR3 has 16 residues. The germline V gene encodes CDR1 ENHRY and CDR2 SYGVKD. With 3 bases clipped from V and 4 bases from J, the junction kept 8 bases outside the gene matches. In nucleotides, the CDR3 is TGTGCCATCAGTGAAGTGGGCAGGGGGCTGAATCAGCCCCAGCATTTT. Translated: CAISEVGRGLNQPQHF.

The chain employs TRBV24-1 and TRBJ2-7; 11 nucleotides match TRBD1. This CDR3 comprises 16 residues. Germline CDR1 and CDR2: KGHDR and SFDVKD. The V and J ends lost 2 bases and 6 bases, in that order; junction bases with no gene match: 8. The CDR3 reads CATSDSGQGVWGEQYF. The CDR3 DNA follows: TGTGCCACCAGTGATTCGGGACAGGGGGTTTGGGGCGAGCAGTACTTC.

The genes are TRBV5-6 and TRBJ2-5, with D tentatively TRBD2 (5 bases). This CDR3 has 13 amino acids. V was cut by 3 bases and J by 2 bases, with 8 bases left in between. Germline-derived CDR1 and CDR2 are SGHDT and YYEEEE. CDR3 bases: TGTGCCAGCAGCTCGGACTGGCAAGAGACCCAGTACTTC. It is translated as CASSSDWQETQYF. Complete variable domain (other parts from reference TRBV5-6 and TRBJ2-5): DAGVTQSPTHLIKTRGQQVTLRCSPKSGHDTVSWYQQALGQGPQFIFQYYEEEERQRGNFPDRFSGHQFPNYSSELNVNALLLGDSALYLCASSSDWQETQYFGPGTRLLVL.

The genes are TRBV11-2 and TRBJ2-2, with D uncertain. Germline CDR1 and CDR2: SGHAT and FQNNGV. The V end lost 1 base, the J end lost 0 bases, and 6 bases lay between the germline ends. The CDR3 is 15 residues long. CDR3 bases: TGTGCCAGCAGCTTAGTCCCCACGAACACCGGGGAGCTGTTTTTT. It translates to CASSLVPTNTGELFF.

V and J are TRBV30 and TRBJ2-7; the match to TRBD2 covers 8 bases. Germline V gives CDR1 GTSNPN, CDR2 SVGIG (reference sequence). V was clipped by 3 bases and J by 4 bases; unmatched bases: 8. The CDR3 has 14 amino acids. The CDR3 is CAWSGTRGGYEQYF. The CDR3 region has the DNA TGTGCCTGGAGCGGTACCCGGGGGGGATACGAGCAGTACTTC.

The genes are TRBV5-4 and TRBJ2-3; 8 bases are shared with TRBD2. The germline V gene encodes CDR1 SGHNT and CDR2 YYREEE (reference sequence). J lost 6 bases, V lost 9 bases, and 9 bases had no gene match. This CDR3 region has 13 residues. The CDR3 sequence: CATHRGGGDTQYF. The CDR3 nucleotides read TGTGCCACTCACCGGGGGGGCGGGGATACGCAGTATTTT.

The chain links TRBV5-1 to TRBJ2-7; TRBD2 is a possible D gene (6 bases). This CDR3 region has 13 residues. Germline CDR1 is SGHRS and CDR2 is YFSETQ. Trimming pared 4 bases from V and 3 bases from J, leaving 11 bases between. This CDR3 reads CASSRSRGYEQYF. CDR3 DNA sequence: TGCGCCAGCAGCCGCTCGCGGGGCTACGAGCAGTACTTC. The variable domain in full, with the rest retrieved from reference TRBV5-1 and TRBJ2-7, is KAGVTQTPRYLIKTRGQQVTLSCSPISGHRSVSWYQQTPGQGLQFLFEYFSETQRNKGNFPGRFSGRQFSNSRSEMNVSTLELGDSALYLCASSRSRGYEQYFGPGTRLTVT.

The chain employs TRBV21-1 and TRBJ2-7; the table names TRBD1, a call not compared with the DNA. TRBV21-1 is a pseudogene segment. This CDR3 is built from 18 residues. For the CDR3, the DNA is TGTGCCAGCAGCAAAGGAGTTGGGGGACAGGGGGACTCCTACGAGCAGTACTTC. It is translated as CASSKGVGGQGDSYEQYF.

The CDR3 DNA sequence: TGCGCCAGCAGCTTGGGGGGACTAGCGGGGTTTTGGGCCTACAATGAGCAGTTCTTC. Translation: CASSLGGLAGFWAYNEQFF. This rearrangement joins TRBV5-1 to TRBJ2-1; 13 bases are shared with TRBD2. The CDR3 has 19 residues. The ends lost 0 bases at V and 2 bases at J; junction bases unmatched: 8. CDR1 and CDR2 (germline): SGHRS, YFSETQ.

V is TRBV7-2 and J is TRBJ2-2; TRBD2 might be the D (6 bases). Deletions cut 1 base from V and 5 bases from J, with 14 bases between. In germline, CDR1 is SGHTA, CDR2 FQGNSA. CDR3 length: 16 amino acids. CDR3 sequence reads: CASSLEGVAVTGELFF. The CDR3 DNA sequence: TGTGCCAGCAGCTTAGAAGGGGTAGCGGTTACCGGGGAGCTGTTTTTT.